Described below is a single TCR beta chain sequence and its context. Assay: immunoSEQ multiplex PCR; the TCRdb copy retains only in-frame clones and omits some. Here the sample spans some 89,000 clones, around 84% being singletons. The sample belongs to a study of OX40 agonist ivuxolimab in advanced cancers. Turning to the study itself: Patients received ivuxolimab, an agonistic anti-OX40 (CD134) antibody. At doses from 0.01 to 10 mg/kg, patients were given intravenous ivuxolimab every 2 weeks. A male proportion of over 75% was recorded, with mean age about 60 years and range roughly 23 to 85. The diagnoses of dose-escalation patients were hepatocellular carcinoma, melanoma, renal cell or head and neck cancer.

V was trimmed by 5 bases and J by 0 bases, leaving 11 bases between them. The CDR3 runs to 13 residues. CDR1 and CDR2 (germline): GTSNPN, SVGIG (reference sequence). The sequence came from an adult with an advanced solid tumor such as melanoma, head and neck, liver or kidney cancer. The rearrangement uses TRBV30 and TRBJ2-7, with D possibly being TRBD2 (5 bases). The source material was CD4+ or CD8+ T cells sorted from blood, sampled in a trial of the OX40 agonist ivuxolimab. CDR3 DNA: TGTGCCTGGGGAGGCGGTATCTCCTACGAGCAGTACTTC. This encodes CAWGGGISYEQYF.